A selection of T cell receptor beta chains follows, all from one sample in a study of T-cell reconstitution after alpha-beta-depleted transplantation in children. In TCRdb, the PCR reads were re-called with MiXCR into one record per CDR3 protein. The sample includes 200,000 to 300,000 distinct CDR3 sequences, under 30% of them seen just once. Specimen: PBMCs, collected before TCRalphabeta/CD19-depleted stem cell transplant. The receptors shown here come from a girl aged 2 to 9 with Fanconi anemia, due to receive a stem cell transplant. CDR3s include the opening cysteine and the closing phenylalanine or tryptophan. A D gene is named only where the DNA matches it firmly. Part of the rows lack a size; the others show once, few, many or a class for expanded clones.

J: TRBJ2-7
V: TRBV7-3
length: 14
D: TRBD1
size: NA
CDR3: CASSPTGLFYEQYF
DNA: TGTGCCAGCAGCCCGACAGGGTTGTTTTACGAGCAGTACTTC

J: TRBJ2-1
V: TRBV5-1
length: 12
D: NA
size: many
CDR3: CATSTGYNEQFF
DNA: TGCGCCACCTCCACAGGCTACAATGAGCAGTTCTTC

J: TRBJ1-2
V: TRBV6-4
length: 15
D: NA
size: few
CDR3: CASSPFTGANYGYTF
DNA: TGTGCCAGCAGCCCTTTCACGGGGGCCAACTATGGCTACACCTTC

J: TRBJ2-2
V: TRBV18
length: 17
D: TRBD2
size: NA
CDR3: CASSPFGASGNTGELFF
DNA: TGTGCCAGCTCACCGTTCGGGGCTAGCGGGAACACCGGGGAGCTGTTTTTT

J: TRBJ2-7
V: TRBV6-5
length: 14
D: NA
size: few
CDR3: CASSYLDRPYEQYF
DNA: TGTGCCAGCAGTTACTTGGACCGCCCCTACGAGCAGTACTTC

J: TRBJ2-3
V: TRBV20-1
length: 13
D: NA
size: NA
CDR3: CSATGPSTDTQYF
DNA: TGCAGTGCTACCGGGCCCAGCACAGATACGCAGTATTTT

J: TRBJ2-1
V: TRBV20-1
length: 13
D: NA
size: few
CDR3: CSAHRPGYNEQFF
DNA: TGCAGTGCCCACCGGCCGGGCTACAATGAGCAGTTCTTC

J: TRBJ1-2
V: TRBV12-3/TRBV12-4
length: 15
D: TRBD1
size: NA
CDR3: CASSFTPGQGESYTF
DNA: TGTGCCAGCAGTTTCACTCCGGGACAGGGGGAGAGCTACACCTTC

J: TRBJ2-3
V: TRBV7-3
length: 15
D: NA
size: few
CDR3: CASSLIGAGADTQYF
DNA: TGTGCCAGCAGCTTAATAGGGGCCGGGGCAGATACGCAGTATTTT

J: TRBJ2-7
V: TRBV20-1
length: 16
D: TRBD2
size: NA
CDR3: CSATPPVRGRAYEQYF
DNA: TGCAGTGCTACGCCTCCGGTGCGCGGGAGGGCTTACGAGCAGTACTTC

J: TRBJ1-2
V: TRBV20-1
length: 12
D: NA
size: NA
CDR3: CSARGGPRGYTF
DNA: TGCAGTGCTAGAGGAGGGCCCCGGGGCTACACCTTC

J: TRBJ2-1
V: TRBV20-1
length: 14
D: TRBD2
size: few
CDR3: CSARLAGTYNEQFF
DNA: TGCAGTGCTAGACTAGCGGGGACCTACAATGAGCAGTTCTTC

J: TRBJ1-5
V: TRBV20-1
length: 15
D: NA
size: few
CDR3: CSAKQTALTNQPQHF
DNA: TGCAGTGCTAAGCAGACAGCCTTAACAAATCAGCCCCAGCATTTT

J: TRBJ2-3
V: TRBV9
length: 13
D: NA
size: NA
CDR3: CASSRGGADTQYF
DNA: TGTGCCAGCAGCAGGGGGGGAGCAGATACGCAGTATTTT

J: TRBJ2-5
V: TRBV10-3
length: 13
D: NA
size: NA
CDR3: CASAQGTQETQYF
DNA: TGTGCCTCGGCTCAGGGGACCCAAGAGACCCAGTACTTC

J: TRBJ2-1
V: TRBV28
length: 16
D: TRBD2
size: few
CDR3: CASSSHLAGGHNEQFF
DNA: TGTGCCAGCAGTTCTCACTTAGCGGGGGGCCACAATGAGCAGTTCTTC

J: TRBJ2-7
V: TRBV15
length: 14
D: NA
size: many
CDR3: CATSRDFGSYEQYF
DNA: TGTGCCACCAGCAGAGATTTCGGCAGCTACGAGCAGTACTTC

J: TRBJ1-1
V: TRBV20-1
length: 12
D: NA
size: NA
CDR3: CSALRTVTEAFF
DNA: TGCAGTGCGCTTAGGACAGTTACTGAAGCTTTCTTT

J: TRBJ1-1
V: TRBV6-5
length: 14
D: NA
size: NA
CDR3: CASSYQRIDTEAFF
DNA: TGTGCCAGCAGCTACCAGAGAATCGACACTGAAGCTTTCTTT

J: TRBJ2-7
V: TRBV20-1
length: 15
D: TRBD1
size: NA
CDR3: CSARYGGTGTYEQYF
DNA: TGCAGTGCCCGATACGGCGGGACAGGGACCTACGAGCAGTACTTC

J: TRBJ2-5
V: TRBV20-1
length: 14
D: TRBD1
size: many
CDR3: CSARDLRGTETQYF
DNA: TGCAGTGCTAGAGATCTCAGGGGGACGGAGACCCAGTACTTC

J: TRBJ1-2
V: TRBV20-1
length: 12
D: NA
size: NA
CDR3: CSARDRLYGYTF
DNA: TGCAGTGCTAGAGACCGTCTCTATGGCTACACCTTC

J: TRBJ1-1
V: TRBV6-6
length: 10
D: NA
size: few
CDR3: CASNPTGAFF
DNA: TGTGCCAGCAACCCTACGGGTGCTTTCTTT

J: TRBJ1-4
V: TRBV20-1
length: 13
D: TRBD1
size: many
CDR3: CSARDRINEKLFF
DNA: TGCAGTGCCAGGGACAGAATAAATGAAAAACTGTTTTTT

J: TRBJ2-7
V: TRBV28
length: 13
D: TRBD2
size: NA
CDR3: CASSPPWEGEQYF
DNA: TGTGCCAGCAGTCCCCCCTGGGAGGGCGAGCAGTACTTC

J: TRBJ2-1
V: TRBV11-2
length: 18
D: TRBD2
size: NA
CDR3: CASSLGDLWTSGDNEQFF
DNA: TGTGCCAGCAGCTTAGGAGATTTATGGACTAGCGGGGACAATGAGCAGTTCTTC

J: TRBJ2-7
V: TRBV20-1
length: 15
D: TRBD2
size: NA
CDR3: CSARGVGLAEYEQYF
DNA: TGCAGTGCTAGAGGGGTCGGGCTAGCGGAGTACGAGCAGTACTTC

J: TRBJ1-4
V: TRBV7-9
length: 14
D: NA
size: many
CDR3: CASSPRGANEKLFF
DNA: TGTGCCAGCAGCCCAAGAGGGGCAAATGAAAAACTGTTTTTT

J: TRBJ2-1
V: TRBV29-1
length: 14
D: NA
size: many
CDR3: CSVVRGSSYNEQFF
DNA: TGCAGCGTTGTGCGCGGTAGCTCCTACAATGAGCAGTTCTTC

J: TRBJ2-7
V: TRBV12-3/TRBV12-4
length: 15
D: NA
size: NA
CDR3: CASSLALRPGREQYF
DNA: TGTGCCAGCAGTTTAGCGCTCAGGCCAGGTCGGGAGCAGTACTTC

J: TRBJ1-2
V: TRBV27
length: 14
D: NA
size: NA
CDR3: CASSSPTGMGGYTF
DNA: TGTGCCAGCAGTTCCCCCACAGGGATGGGAGGCTACACCTTC

J: TRBJ2-7
V: TRBV6-1
length: 15
D: NA
size: many
CDR3: CASSEALGGAYEQYF
DNA: TGTGCCAGCAGTGAAGCGCTGGGTGGAGCTTACGAGCAGTACTTC

J: TRBJ2-5
V: TRBV5-5
length: 15
D: NA
size: many
CDR3: CASSLRQVEIETQYF
DNA: TGTGCCAGCAGCTTGCGACAGGTGGAGATAGAGACCCAGTACTTC

J: TRBJ2-3
V: TRBV5-1
length: 15
D: NA
size: many
CDR3: CASSQQISGADTQYF
DNA: TGCGCCAGCAGCCAGCAGATTAGTGGGGCAGATACGCAGTATTTT

J: TRBJ2-5
V: TRBV18
length: 15
D: TRBD1
size: NA
CDR3: CASSPGTGGEETQYF
DNA: TGTGCCAGCTCACCCGGGACAGGGGGCGAAGAGACCCAGTACTTC

J: TRBJ2-5
V: TRBV7-6
length: 14
D: NA
size: many
CDR3: CASSLPLNSETQYF
DNA: TGTGCCAGCAGCTTACCGCTGAACTCGGAGACCCAGTACTTC

J: TRBJ2-2
V: TRBV6-1
length: 16
D: NA
size: many
CDR3: CASRGLGTANTGELFF
DNA: TGTGCCAGCAGGGGACTCGGGACGGCGAACACCGGGGAGCTGTTTTTT

J: TRBJ2-3
V: TRBV28
length: 15
D: NA
size: NA
CDR3: CASNRDFLVTDTQYF
DNA: TGTGCCAGCAACCGGGACTTTTTAGTCACAGATACGCAGTATTTT

J: TRBJ2-1
V: TRBV16
length: 15
D: NA
size: many
CDR3: CASAAVETALVEQFF
DNA: TGTGCCAGCGCGGCGGTGGAGACAGCCCTCGTTGAGCAGTTCTTC

J: TRBJ2-3
V: TRBV29-1
length: 17
D: TRBD2
size: once
CDR3: CSVEALAGGPSTDTQYF
DNA: TGCAGCGTTGAAGCACTAGCGGGGGGCCCGAGCACAGATACGCAGTATTTT

J: TRBJ2-1
V: TRBV4-1
length: 16
D: TRBD2
size: once
CDR3: CASSQGWRGGHNEQFF
DNA: TGCGCCAGCAGCCAAGGGTGGCGGGGGGGCCACAATGAGCAGTTCTTC

J: TRBJ2-7
V: TRBV5-1
length: 14
D: TRBD1
size: many
CDR3: CASSSLGQAYEQYF
DNA: TGCGCCAGCAGCTCCTTGGGACAGGCCTACGAGCAGTACTTC

J: TRBJ2-3
V: TRBV29-1
length: 11
D: NA
size: many
CDR3: CSVQGTDTQYF
DNA: TGCAGCGTACAGGGTACAGATACGCAGTATTTT

J: TRBJ2-1
V: TRBV11-2
length: 19
D: TRBD2
size: many
CDR3: CASSLRAGGTMLGYNEQFF
DNA: TGTGCCAGCAGCTTAAGGGCGGGAGGTACGATGTTGGGCTACAATGAGCAGTTCTTC

J: TRBJ2-7
V: TRBV20-1
length: 12
D: NA
size: few
CDR3: CSALPGAYEQYF
DNA: TGCAGTGCTTTGCCAGGGGCCTACGAGCAGTACTTC

J: TRBJ2-1
V: TRBV29-1
length: 10
D: TRBD1
size: NA
CDR3: CSVGQNEQFF
DNA: TGCAGCGTGGGACAGAATGAGCAGTTCTTC

J: TRBJ2-7
V: TRBV20-1
length: 14
D: NA
size: many
CDR3: CSAPSLGGLNEQYF
DNA: TGCAGTGCCCCCTCACTAGGGGGGTTAAACGAGCAGTACTTC

J: TRBJ2-7
V: TRBV5-6
length: 16
D: NA
size: few
CDR3: CASSLLGVTRSYEQYF
DNA: TGTGCCAGCAGCTTGTTAGGCGTCACCCGATCCTACGAGCAGTACTTC

J: TRBJ2-5
V: TRBV29-1
length: 14
D: NA
size: few
CDR3: CSVRQGGRGETQYF
DNA: TGCAGCGTCCGCCAGGGGGGGCGGGGGGAGACCCAGTACTTC

J: TRBJ2-3
V: TRBV20-1
length: 14
D: NA
size: NA
CDR3: CSAIRLGATDTQYF
DNA: TGCAGTGCTATACGTCTGGGAGCCACAGATACGCAGTATTTT

J: TRBJ2-3
V: TRBV7-2
length: 11
D: NA
size: few
CDR3: CASSSSDTQYF
DNA: TGTGCCAGCAGCTCCTCGGATACGCAGTATTTT

J: TRBJ2-2
V: TRBV5-1
length: 16
D: TRBD2
size: few
CDR3: CASSPAPSGSGRELFF
DNA: TGCGCCAGCAGCCCAGCTCCTAGCGGGAGTGGCCGGGAGCTGTTTTTT

J: TRBJ1-5
V: TRBV20-1
length: 15
D: TRBD1
size: few
CDR3: CSAGGHTGGHQPQHF
DNA: TGCAGTGCCGGGGGCCACACAGGGGGGCATCAGCCCCAGCATTTT

J: TRBJ2-7
V: TRBV13
length: 15
D: TRBD2
size: NA
CDR3: CASSPGLAGNWEQYF
DNA: TGTGCCAGCAGCCCGGGACTAGCGGGAAACTGGGAGCAGTACTTC

J: TRBJ2-4
V: TRBV20-1
length: 15
D: TRBD2
size: few
CDR3: CSGTSGPRLKNIQYF
DNA: TGCAGTGGGACTAGCGGACCGAGATTGAAAAACATTCAGTACTTC

J: TRBJ2-7
V: TRBV20-1
length: 14
D: NA
size: once
CDR3: CSARWRLGTYEQYF
DNA: TGCAGTGCTCGCTGGCGTTTAGGCACCTACGAGCAGTACTTC

J: TRBJ2-7
V: TRBV29-1
length: 14
D: TRBD1
size: few
CDR3: CSVGRQGSYYEQYF
DNA: TGCAGCGTTGGGAGACAGGGCTCCTACTACGAGCAGTACTTC

J: TRBJ2-1
V: TRBV24-1
length: 15
D: NA
size: many
CDR3: CATSDADSGNNEQFF
DNA: TGTGCCACCAGTGATGCGGACAGCGGCAACAATGAGCAGTTCTTC

J: TRBJ2-5
V: TRBV20-1
length: 15
D: TRBD1
size: many
CDR3: CSAQNRAGGTWAQYF
DNA: TGCAGTGCTCAAAACCGGGCAGGGGGAACGTGGGCCCAGTACTTC